Listed here are 3 T cell receptor beta chains from one sample, sequenced in a study of cytomegalovirus exposure and HLA in healthy donors. PCR primers comprised 60 Vbeta and 13 Jbeta primers. Clones were sequenced by immunoSEQ multiplex PCR, and TCRdb holds only the in-frame ones, with some missing. The data show roughly 120,000 clones, about two thirds seen once. The sample consisted of PBMCs. These receptors all come from a man aged 35-49 years in good health and CMV-seropositive.

The chain employs TRBV4-2 and TRBJ1-2, with TRBD1 matching 7 bases. Looked up from germline, CDR1 is LGHNA and CDR2 is YNFKEQ. V trimming: 0 bases; J trimming: 2 bases; junction bases outside the gene matches: 9. The CDR3 has 17 amino acids. This chain's CDR3 is CASSQDYSGQINYGYTF. CDR3 DNA sequence: TGTGCCAGCAGCCAAGACTATTCGGGACAGATCAACTATGGCTACACCTTC.

This clone has more than one count but fewer than ten. At one end, the junction sequence differs from germline, possibly due to a read error. The V gene is TRBV7-7, the J gene TRBJ2-7, with 10 bases identical to TRBD1. The V gene's germline CDR1 is SSHAT and CDR2 FNYEAQ (reference sequence). This CDR3 comprises 15 residues. The CDR3 sequence is CASSLGQGVTYEQYF. The CDR3 coding sequence is TGTGCTAGCAGCCTTGGACAGGGGGTTACCTACGAGCAGTACTTC.

The chain is built from TRBV6-1 and TRBJ2-3; 12 bases fit TRBD2. This CDR3 spans 16 amino acids. The germline CDR1 and CDR2 sequences are MNHNS and SASEGT. Germline trimming cut 4 bases from V and 5 bases from J; bases unmatched to any gene: 7. CDR3 DNA sequence: TGTGCCAGCAGTGTTACTAGCGGGGGGCCAGGAGATACGCAGTATTTT. Residues: CASSVTSGGPGDTQYF.